Sequencing of this T cell receptor (beta chain) was carried out in a study of PD-1 blockade in classical Hodgkin lymphoma. Study conclusions and caveats: Factors driving the repertoire differences, possibly disease activity or prior therapy, remain undefined. Excluded were patients who started nivolumab under 1 year after ASCT, a group that had lower diversity. Complete responders possessed baseline diversity comparable to newly diagnosed patients.

In regard to this clone: Its antigen is unknown.

The repertoire was sequenced with immunoSEQ multiplex PCR; TCRdb's copy has only in-frame clones and lacks some. The sample lists some 22,000 clones, roughly 80% seen once, with 17% in the top ten. The patients all showed relapse after autologous stem cell transplantation, while their brentuximab vedotin exposure varied. With 5 bases clipped from V and 7 bases from J, the junction kept 6 bases outside the gene matches. Germline-derived CDR1 and CDR2 are SGHDT and YYEEEE. The CDR3 spans 15 residues. This specimen was peripheral blood mononuclear cells (PBMCs), taken before the second cycle of nivolumab. The sequence was obtained from a human donor with classical Hodgkin lymphoma. This chain uses TRBV5-6 with TRBJ2-1; 13 bases agree with TRBD2. The CDR3 DNA follows: TGTGCCAGCAGTTCCGGACTAGCGGGAGAAAATGAGCAGTTCTTC. Translated: CASSSGLAGENEQFF.